These 20 T cell receptor beta chains share one sample of origin, sequenced in a study of T-cell memory formation after mild COVID-19 (dated by TCRdb to the early 2020s). The method behind the library was 5' RACE. TCRdb records Illumina NovaSeq 6000 as the sequencer. TCRdb took the public reads, trimmed them with fastp at Q25, ran MiXCR for clone calling and kept in-frame beta chains. Rows are combined by CDR3 protein, so each entry shows the most common genes and DNA. Counted in this sample were approximately 490,000 distinct CDR3 sequences; roughly 20% of them appeared once. The ten biggest clones cover about 12% of the sample. Sequences were obtained from PBMCs or a T cell subset sorted from them (not recorded which). The receptors were sampled from an adult woman who had mild COVID-19 (a few samples of this study predate the infection). The sample titles of this study are shuffled in the database, so cell type and time point are left out; the donor was told from shared clones.

The J gene is TRBJ2-7, the V gene TRBV5-1, with TRBD2 matching 10 bases. V lost 5 bases to trimming and J lost 3 bases; unmatched junction nucleotides: 8. Germline V gene data show CDR1 as SGHRS and CDR2 as YFSETQ. CDR3 length: 15 amino acids. The CDR3 loop reads CASRDGLAEDYEQYF. In nucleotides, the CDR3 is TGCGCCAGCAGAGATGGACTAGCGGAGGACTACGAGCAGTACTTC.

V usage is TRBV6-1 and J usage is TRBJ1-2, with D uncertain. The CDR3 contains 12 residues. Germline CDR1 is MNHNS and CDR2 is SASEGT. V lost 8 bases and J 4 bases, leaving 11 bases between the germline ends. The DNA of the CDR3 is TGTGCCAGCGGAGGACGGACCTATGGCTACACCTTC. It is translated as CASGGRTYGYTF.

This clonotype has a handful of counts. The J gene is TRBJ2-7, the V gene TRBV12-3 or TRBV12-4, with D perhaps TRBD2 (5 bases). Trimming removed 3 bases from V and 2 bases from J, with 14 bases in between. This CDR3 has 15 residues. CDR3 residues: CASSFRGILTYEQYF. DNA for the CDR3: TGTGCCAGCAGTTTTAGAGGGATCTTAACCTACGAGCAGTACTTC.

This clonotype has a handful of counts. The chain employs TRBV19 and TRBJ2-7; 8 nucleotides line up with TRBD1. Germline V gene lookup returns CDR1 LNHDA and CDR2 SQIVND (reference sequence). J gave up 6 bases and V 3 bases, and 4 bases lay outside the gene matches. The CDR3 contains 13 residues. CDR3 bases: TGTGCCAGTAGTATGACAGGGGCGGGCGAGCAGTACTTC. Translation gives CASSMTGAGEQYF.

This clonotype was recorded many times. This chain uses TRBV7-8 with TRBJ1-2; perhaps TRBD1 as D (5 bases). Germline values: CDR1 SGHVS, CDR2 FQNEAQ. With 4 bases removed from V and 5 bases from J, the gap between germline ends came to 11 bases. The CDR3 length is 13 residues. The CDR3 sequence: CASSSQGPYGYTF. In nucleotides, the CDR3 is TGTGCCAGCAGCTCGCAGGGCCCTTATGGCTACACCTTC. The variable domain in full, with the rest retrieved from reference TRBV7-8 and TRBJ1-2, is GAGVSQSPRYKVAKRGQDVALRCDPISGHVSLFWYQQALGQGPEFLTYFQNEAQLDKSGLPSDRFFAERPEGSVSTLKIQRTQQEDSAVYLCASSSQGPYGYTFGSGTRLTVV.

V is TRBV6-6 and J is TRBJ1-1; 8 positions agree with TRBD1. Germline V gene sequence: CDR1 MNHNY, CDR2 SVGAGI (reference sequence). This CDR3 comprises 16 residues. Losses at the gene ends were 4 bases for V and 1 base for J; bases not matched to a gene: 8. The CDR3 loop reads CASSSGQGIGNTEAFF. CDR3 sequence (DNA): TGTGCCAGCAGTTCCGGACAGGGTATAGGGAACACTGAAGCTTTCTTT.

This chain uses TRBV7-8 with TRBJ1-2, with a possible D match to TRBD1 (5 bases). Trimming shortened V by 1 base and J by 6 bases, and 15 bases separated the two germline ends. Per the germline V gene, CDR1 is SGHVS and CDR2 is FQNEAQ. CDR3 length equals 15 residues. CDR3 sequence: CASSLVRGDPDGYTF. CDR3 bases: TGTGCCAGCAGCTTAGTTCGGGGGGACCCGGATGGCTACACCTTC.

The chain uses TRBV4-1 and TRBJ2-3; 9 positions agree with TRBD2. Trimming took 7 bases from V and 0 from J; bases not matched to a gene: 14. Germline V gene data show CDR1 as MGHRA and CDR2 as YSYEKL. The CDR3 runs to 18 residues. The CDR3, as DNA: TGCGCCAGCACTCCCAATGCGGGGGGGTACCCTAGCACAGATACGCAGTATTTT. It yields the protein CASTPNAGGYPSTDTQYF.

The V call is TRBV5-6, the J call TRBJ2-1, with 7 positions matching TRBD1. CDR3 length equals 12 residues. The germline gives CDR1 SGHDT, CDR2 YYEEEE. J lost 8 bases, V lost 4 bases, and 3 bases had no gene match. CDR3 nucleotide sequence: TGTGCCAGCAGCGATACAGGGGATGAGCAGTTCTTC. It is translated as CASSDTGDEQFF.

This clonotype appeared many times. The V gene is TRBV6-1, the J gene TRBJ1-1, with D uncertain. CDR1 MNHNS and CDR2 SASEGT come from the germline V gene. The CDR3 extends over 12 amino acids. The V gene lost 8 bases and the J gene lost 1 base, with 8 bases spanning the gap. Written as DNA, the CDR3 is TGTGCCAGCCTACGGGGGAACACTGAAGCTTTCTTT. Encoded protein: CASLRGNTEAFF.

J is TRBJ2-1 and V is TRBV7-9, with D perhaps TRBD2 (5 bases). CDR1 and CDR2 (germline): SEHNR, FQNEAQ (reference sequence). Trimming took off 3 bases at V and 9 bases at J, with 9 bases between the two ends. The CDR3 is made up of 12 amino acids. Written as DNA, the CDR3 is TGTGCCAGCAGCTTGCGGGTGGGTGAGCAGTTCTTC. Its translation is CASSLRVGEQFF.

This clonotype was seen many times. The rearrangement joins TRBV29-1 to TRBJ2-7, with D uncertain. Germline V gene lookup returns CDR1 SQVTM and CDR2 ANQGSEA. The CDR3 consists of 12 residues. The V gene lost 5 bases and the J gene lost 3 bases, with 11 bases spanning the gap. CDR3 DNA sequence: TGCAGCGTTATGGGCGGATTCTACGAGCAGTACTTC. This encodes CSVMGGFYEQYF.

This clonotype has just a few counts. The V call is TRBV5-4, the J call TRBJ1-6; D possibly corresponds to TRBD1 (5 bases). CDR3 length equals 14 residues. V lost 0 bases, J lost 7 bases, and 8 bases lay in between. The germline CDR1 and CDR2 sequences are SGHNT and YYREEE (reference sequence). DNA for the CDR3: TGTGCCAGCAGCTTGGGGGGGAGGAATTCACCCCTCCACTTT. Its protein product is CASSLGGRNSPLHF.

The chain recombines TRBV28 with TRBJ2-7; tentatively, D is TRBD1 (6 bases). CDR3 length equals 19 residues. V was clipped by 4 bases and J by 0 bases, with 25 bases between them. From germline, CDR1 is MDHEN and CDR2 SYDVKM. CDR3 sequence (DNA): TGTGCCAGCAGTTCCCTTCTCTTCGTTAGGGGGTTAAGCTCCTACGAGCAGTACTTC. Its protein product is CASSSLLFVRGLSSYEQYF.

This clonotype was picked up a small number of times. The V and J genes are TRBV11-1 and TRBJ2-3; no clear D. There are 12 residues in the CDR3. Germline CDR1 SGHAT, CDR2 FQDESV (reference sequence). The V and J ends lost 4 bases and 3 bases respectively, with 5 bases between them. This CDR3 reads CASSYVTDTQYF. The CDR3 DNA reads TGTGCCAGCAGCTACGTGACAGATACGCAGTATTTT.

This clonotype was picked up one time. The rearrangement joins TRBV6-6 to TRBJ2-7; 7 bases align to TRBD1. The CDR3 spans 17 residues. Trimming took 0 bases from V and 5 from J; bases not matched to a gene: 13. The germline gives CDR1 MNHNY, CDR2 SVGAGI (reference sequence). The CDR3 DNA reads TGTGCCAGCAGTTACTCGGGGCCCCAGGGGGTTTACCACGAGCAGTACTTC. Its translation: CASSYSGPQGVYHEQYF.

There are a few counts of this clonotype. The V call is TRBV3-1, the J call TRBJ2-1; 7 positions match TRBD2. V shed 7 bases, J shed 6 bases, and the junction held 9 bases outside the gene matches. Germline V lookup: CDR1 LGHDT, CDR2 YNNKEL (reference sequence). This CDR3 is 14 amino acids long. The DNA for the CDR3 is TGTGCCAGCACCAATCCTGGGGGGGGCAATGAGCAGTTCTTC. It is translated as CASTNPGGGNEQFF.

As to this clonotype: A much larger clone is a single base away; this may be a read error. This chain links TRBV12-3 or TRBV12-4 with TRBJ2-2; D remains ambiguous. CDR3 length equals 11 residues. V was cut by 6 bases and J by 5 bases, with 4 bases left in between. The CDR3, as DNA: TGTGCCAGCAGAAAGACCGGGGAGCTGTTTTTT. The encoded protein is CASRKTGELFF.

V usage is TRBV14 and J usage is TRBJ1-2; D perhaps matches TRBD1 (5 bases). The V end was cut by 2 bases, the J end by 13 bases, with 14 bases between. CDR3 length equals 12 residues. Germline loops: CDR1 SGHDN, CDR2 FVKESK. CDR3 sequence reads: CASSQNLWGLTF. CDR3 nucleotide sequence: TGTGCCAGCAGCCAAAATCTGTGGGGCCTCACCTTC.

V and J are TRBV2 and TRBJ2-5; D is perhaps TRBD1 or TRBD2 (6 bases each). Between the trimmed V and J ends, which lost 6 bases and 5 bases, there was a span of 16 bases. This CDR3 is 14 amino acids long. Germline-derived CDR1 and CDR2 are SNHLY and FYNNEI. The CDR3 spells CASRGLPRGETQYF. In nucleotides, the CDR3 is TGTGCCAGCAGGGGACTTCCGAGGGGGGAGACCCAGTACTTC.